These T cell receptor beta chains were read from a single sample in a study of blood T cells in healthy people across ages. TCRdb re-derived calls from the 5' RACE reads in MiXCR, one entry per CDR3 protein. The sample has approximately 850,000 distinct CDR3 sequences; 44% are singletons. Sequenced material: blood. The receptors here all came from a man aged 60 to 75 in good health. The conserved cysteine and the conserved F or W are not part of the CDR3 here. Where a row states a size, it is once, few, many or the class of an expanded clone; other rows omit it.

size: NA; J: TRBJ2-1; V: TRBV7-9; CDR3: ASNEGGGSYEQF
size: NA; J: TRBJ2-1; V: TRBV6-6; CDR3: ASRSGTGTDEQF
size: NA; J: TRBJ1-2; V: TRBV5-1; CDR3: ASRTDYLNYGYT
size: NA; J: TRBJ2-2; V: TRBV12-3/TRBV12-4; CDR3: ASRVAGGQTGELF
size: many; J: TRBJ2-3; V: TRBV20-1; CDR3: SARSTLGGTDTQY
size: NA; J: TRBJ2-4; V: TRBV28; CDR3: ASSTTPGAGGKNIQY
size: NA; J: TRBJ2-1; V: TRBV7-3; CDR3: ASSQIQNNEQF
size: NA; J: TRBJ2-3; V: TRBV21-1; CDR3: ASSKGRGGCTDTQY
size: NA; J: TRBJ1-4; V: TRBV6-6; CDR3: ASSKQGTATNEKLF
size: few; J: TRBJ2-7; V: TRBV5-1; CDR3: ASSVAGNYEQY